This TCR beta chain appears in the sequencing data of a study of human T cells and chemical hapten exposure. Study as a whole: Each patch test put 0.01% DPC on the upper back, and results were read at 6 days.

CDR3 length: 12 residues. Trimming removed 3 bases from V and 5 bases from J, with 11 bases in between. Germline V gene sequence: CDR1 SQVTM, CDR2 ANQGSEA. Stated time point: patch test 3, about 24 weeks after DPC sensitization. Sample treatment: therapeutic diphenylcyclopropenone sensitization with weekly scalp DPC. At patch-test visits, sampling came before the patch test. TCRdb independently ran MiXCR on the RACE reads; one entry per CDR3 protein. The data contain over 150,000 distinct CDR3 sequences, about a quarter of them singletons. The chain employs TRBV29-1 and TRBJ2-7; D possibly corresponds to TRBD2 (6 bases). The clonotype comes from a woman aged 18-35 years with alopecia areata. Some clones in this sample may be carry-over from other donors' samples. The material sequenced was whole blood, taken in connection with sensitization to the hapten diphenylcyclopropenone (DPC). The CDR3 coding sequence is TGCAGCGTTGAGGAGGGCGCCCACGAGCAGTACTTC. Amino acids: CSVEEGAHEQYF.